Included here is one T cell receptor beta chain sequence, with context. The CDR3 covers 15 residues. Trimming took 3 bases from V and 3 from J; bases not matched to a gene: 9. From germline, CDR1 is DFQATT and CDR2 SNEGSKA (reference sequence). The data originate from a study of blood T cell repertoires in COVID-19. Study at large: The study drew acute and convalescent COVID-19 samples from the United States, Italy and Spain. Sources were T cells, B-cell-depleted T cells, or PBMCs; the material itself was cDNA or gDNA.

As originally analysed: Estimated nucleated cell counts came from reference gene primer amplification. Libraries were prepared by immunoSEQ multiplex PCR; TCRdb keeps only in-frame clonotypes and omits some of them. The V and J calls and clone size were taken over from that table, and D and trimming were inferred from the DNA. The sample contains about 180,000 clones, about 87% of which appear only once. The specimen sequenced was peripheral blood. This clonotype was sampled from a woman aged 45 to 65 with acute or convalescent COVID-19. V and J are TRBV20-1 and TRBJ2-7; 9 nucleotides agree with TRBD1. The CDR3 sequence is CSASLEGQGHYEQYF. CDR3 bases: TGCAGTGCTAGTCTAGAGGGACAGGGTCACTACGAGCAGTACTTC.